Listed below are T cell receptor beta chains from one sample, sequenced in a study of siplizumab effects on memory and regulatory T cells. Their antigen targets remain unknown. The protocol was immunoSEQ multiplex PCR, while the TCRdb copy is restricted to in-frame clones and leaves out a portion. Among 9,500 to 11,000 clones listed, roughly 50% were seen once. Sequencing was carried out using CFSE-low (dividing) CD4+ T cells sorted from an allogeneic mixed lymphocyte reaction. These receptors all come from a human donor in good health; the cells came from an allogeneic mixed lymphocyte reaction. Each CDR3 is given with its conserved first and last residue.

V	J	CDR3
TRBV5-1	TRBJ2-6	CASSLEGANVLTF
TRBV5-1	TRBJ2-7	CASSYAGLAGVLGYEQYF
TRBV2	TRBJ1-1	CASSAHRAQAFF
TRBV7-8	TRBJ2-2	CASSQRDRGAGELFF
TRBV29-1	TRBJ1-1	CSGKGGARTEAFF
TRBV28	TRBJ1-2	CASSLLGYGYTF
TRBV5-8	TRBJ2-7	CASSATYEQYF
TRBV28	TRBJ2-3	CASSLWSGDTQYF
TRBV9	TRBJ2-1	CASSSGTSGRYEQFF
TRBV30	TRBJ1-4	CAWSVLGQGKEELFF
TRBV9	TRBJ2-7	CASSVGAGVNSYEQYF
TRBV15	TRBJ2-2	CATSRAARSNTGELFF
TRBV5-1	TRBJ1-1	CASSVSDRGNTEAFF
TRBV6-5	TRBJ1-1	CASSRMKNTEAFF
TRBV4-2	TRBJ2-5	CASSPYGRRQETQYF
TRBV7-3	TRBJ2-5	CASSSGTLPGGETQYF
TRBV7-9	TRBJ2-3	CASSHITDTQYF
TRBV20-1	TRBJ1-1	CSAPGATEAFF
TRBV7-6	TRBJ2-1	CASSLIAGGDNEQFF
TRBV2	TRBJ1-1	CASSESVGYTEAFF
TRBV7-9	TRBJ2-4	CASSLVAGGVWNIQYF
TRBV5-4	TRBJ2-1	CASGSPREGYSEQFF
TRBV4-2	TRBJ2-7	CASSQLSRDSYEQYF
TRBV5-6	TRBJ2-7	CASSLEIRSHSYEQYF
TRBV5-1	TRBJ2-1	CASSPGTSGTSHNEQFF
TRBV11-3	TRBJ2-7	CASSSYEGALRGLYF
TRBV28	TRBJ2-1	CASSFGTSGVRNEQFF
TRBV27	TRBJ1-1	CASSLRGRSTEAFF
TRBV5-1	TRBJ2-3	CASRIAVTSTDTQYF
TRBV2	TRBJ2-1	CASETGGNEQFF
TRBV9	TRBJ1-1	CASSVQPATEAFF
TRBV4-2	TRBJ1-1	CASSQVSIRKDTEAFF
TRBV7-3	TRBJ1-5	CASHQSRQAKHNQPQHF
TRBV27	TRBJ2-7	CASSYTRDRVGVYEQYF
TRBV2	TRBJ2-6	CASPDRVVGGANVLTF
TRBV20-1	TRBJ1-2	CSASTGRSYTF
TRBV27	TRBJ1-5	CASSFGPSGNQPQHF
TRBV30	TRBJ2-7	CAWSERYEQYF
TRBV7-9	TRBJ2-1	CASSLTSHEQFF
TRBV27	TRBJ1-2	CASSQRKGSRGYTF
TRBV4-2	TRBJ2-7	CASSQDVTGPEQYF
TRBV6-5	TRBJ1-2	CASSYGGIYGYTF
TRBV18	TRBJ1-2	CASSHRGTNYGYTF
TRBV18	TRBJ2-2	CASKYSGQGPTGELFF
TRBV5-1	TRBJ1-1	CASSPTGGSTEAFF
TRBV5-1	TRBJ1-4	CASSLGSGESEKLFF
TRBV5-1	TRBJ2-2	CASSLVLADTGELFF
TRBV7-3	TRBJ1-1	CASSFRGGTEAFF
TRBV11-2	TRBJ2-3	CASSLVAGFTDTQYF
TRBV5-1	TRBJ1-3	CASSPRAVGNTIYF
TRBV5-4	TRBJ1-1	CASSWGTHSDTEAFF
TRBV4-2	TRBJ2-3	CASSDIGGSSTDTQYF
TRBV28	TRBJ2-6	CASSPPPSGLAGAANVLTF
TRBV6-1	TRBJ1-2	CASILRAPGSYTF
TRBV18	TRBJ1-4	CASSPVDLSLGVKLFF
TRBV6-1	TRBJ2-7	CASSPPRSSYEQYF
TRBV28	TRBJ1-4	CASSPWLTNEKLFF
TRBV5-1	TRBJ2-1	CASSPVLNEQFF